This entry is about one TCR beta chain. Some clones are missing from TCRdb's copy, which holds only in-frame ones; the method was immunoSEQ multiplex PCR. This sample has roughly 2,000,000 clones, with approximately 94% found just once. The sample is drawn from a study of shared clonotypes between healthy human individuals. About the study: CD8 memory received one plate per donor, CD8 naive two, CD4 memory three and CD4 naive three.

In the naive CD8 group, cells lacked CD45RO and were positively selected for CCR7, so terminally differentiated effector memory CD45RA+ cells were left out. The donors, all of them Caucasian adults, lived in Nashville, Tennessee. The sequence derives from a man aged 18 to 35 in good health. The sample was naive CD8+ T cells sorted from blood.

The CDR3 is CASSPPGAYGYTF. CDR3 bases: TGCGCCAGCAGCCCCCCGGGCGCTTATGGCTACACCTTC. The genes are TRBV5-1 and TRBJ1-2; no reliable D call. Trimming cost V 4 bases and J 5 bases, with 12 bases left between them. The length of the CDR3 is 13 residues. Germline CDR1 reads SGHRS; CDR2 reads YFSETQ.